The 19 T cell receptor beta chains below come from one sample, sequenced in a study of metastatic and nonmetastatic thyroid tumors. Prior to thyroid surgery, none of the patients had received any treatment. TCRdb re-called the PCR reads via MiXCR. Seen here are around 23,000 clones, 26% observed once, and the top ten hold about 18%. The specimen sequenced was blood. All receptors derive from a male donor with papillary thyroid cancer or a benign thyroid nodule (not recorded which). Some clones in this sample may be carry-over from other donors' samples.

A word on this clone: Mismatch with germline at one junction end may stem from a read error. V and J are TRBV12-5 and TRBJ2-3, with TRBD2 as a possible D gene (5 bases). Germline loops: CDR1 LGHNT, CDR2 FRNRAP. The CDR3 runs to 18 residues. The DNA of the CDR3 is TGTGCTAGTGCTTTGCGTTTGGTAGAGCGGATTAGCACAGAAACGCAGTATTTT. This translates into CASALRLVERISTETQYF.

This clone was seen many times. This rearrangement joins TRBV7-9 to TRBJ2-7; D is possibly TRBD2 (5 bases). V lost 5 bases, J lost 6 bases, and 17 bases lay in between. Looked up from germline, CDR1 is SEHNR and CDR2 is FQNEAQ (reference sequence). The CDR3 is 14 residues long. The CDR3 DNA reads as TGTGCCAGCAGCCCAGGCCAAGGCGGGCCCGAGCAGTACTTC. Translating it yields CASSPGQGGPEQYF.

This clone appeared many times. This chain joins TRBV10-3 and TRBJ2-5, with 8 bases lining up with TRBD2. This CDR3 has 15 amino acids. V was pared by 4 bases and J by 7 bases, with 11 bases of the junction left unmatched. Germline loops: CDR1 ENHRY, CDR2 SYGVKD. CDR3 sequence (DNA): TGTGCCATCAGTGGACGGGCGGGAGGCCTGGGGACCCAGTACTTC. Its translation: CAISGRAGGLGTQYF.

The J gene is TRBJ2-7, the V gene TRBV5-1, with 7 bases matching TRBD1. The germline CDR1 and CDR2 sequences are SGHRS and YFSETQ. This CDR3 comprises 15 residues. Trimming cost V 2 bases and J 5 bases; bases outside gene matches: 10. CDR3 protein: CASSFTGTEAHEQYF. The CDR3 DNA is TGCGCCAGCAGCTTTACCGGGACAGAAGCCCACGAGCAGTACTTC.

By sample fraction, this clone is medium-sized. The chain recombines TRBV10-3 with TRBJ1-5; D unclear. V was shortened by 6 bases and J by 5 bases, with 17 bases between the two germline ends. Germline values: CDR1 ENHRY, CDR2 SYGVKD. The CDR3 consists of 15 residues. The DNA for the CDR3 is TGTGCCATCAGGTCAACAGCGGTGGGTGATCAGCCCCAGCATTTT. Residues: CAIRSTAVGDQPQHF.

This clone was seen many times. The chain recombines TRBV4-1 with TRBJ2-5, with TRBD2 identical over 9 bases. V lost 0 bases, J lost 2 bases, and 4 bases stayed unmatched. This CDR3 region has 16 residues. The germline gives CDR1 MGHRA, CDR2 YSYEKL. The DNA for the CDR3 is TGCGCCAGCAGCCAAGAGGGGGCGGGAGGGCAAGAGACCCAGTACTTC. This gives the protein CASSQEGAGGQETQYF.

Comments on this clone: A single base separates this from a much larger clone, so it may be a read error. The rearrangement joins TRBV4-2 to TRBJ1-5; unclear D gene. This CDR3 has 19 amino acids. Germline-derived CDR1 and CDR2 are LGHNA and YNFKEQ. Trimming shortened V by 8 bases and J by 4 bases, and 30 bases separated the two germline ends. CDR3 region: CASCLPGRPTGRGNQPQHF. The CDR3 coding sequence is TGTGCCAGCTGCCTCCCGGGAAGACCGACGGGCCGGGGAAATCAGCCCCAGCATTTT.

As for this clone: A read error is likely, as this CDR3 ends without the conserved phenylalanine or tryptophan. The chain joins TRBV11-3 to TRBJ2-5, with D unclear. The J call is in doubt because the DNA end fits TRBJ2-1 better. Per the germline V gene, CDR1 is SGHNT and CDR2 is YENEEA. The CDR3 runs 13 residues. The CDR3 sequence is CASSLVRLIEQFV. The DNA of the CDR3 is TGTGCCAGCAGCTTAGTAAGGCTGATTGAGCAGTTCGTC.

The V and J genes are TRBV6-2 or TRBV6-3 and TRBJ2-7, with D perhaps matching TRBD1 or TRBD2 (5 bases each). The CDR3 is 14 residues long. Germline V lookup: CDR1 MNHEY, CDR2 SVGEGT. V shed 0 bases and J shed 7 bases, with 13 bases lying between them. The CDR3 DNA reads TGTGCCAGCAGTTACTCTGGTCAGGGACGGGAGCAGTACTTC. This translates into CASSYSGQGREQYF.

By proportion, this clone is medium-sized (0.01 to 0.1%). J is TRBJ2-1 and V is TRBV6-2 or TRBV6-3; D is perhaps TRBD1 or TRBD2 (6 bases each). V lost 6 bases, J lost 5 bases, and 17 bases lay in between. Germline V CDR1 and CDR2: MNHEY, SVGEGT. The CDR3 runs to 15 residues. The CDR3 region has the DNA TGTGCCAGCAGGGGTTGGGGGGCTAGCGACAATGAGCAGTTCTTC. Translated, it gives CASRGWGASDNEQFF.

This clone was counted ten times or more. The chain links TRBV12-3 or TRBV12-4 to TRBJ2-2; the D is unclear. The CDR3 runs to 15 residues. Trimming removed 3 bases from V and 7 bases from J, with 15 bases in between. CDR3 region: CASSFQIGVGGELFF. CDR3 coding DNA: TGTGCCAGCAGTTTCCAAATAGGCGTCGGCGGGGAGCTGTTTTTT.

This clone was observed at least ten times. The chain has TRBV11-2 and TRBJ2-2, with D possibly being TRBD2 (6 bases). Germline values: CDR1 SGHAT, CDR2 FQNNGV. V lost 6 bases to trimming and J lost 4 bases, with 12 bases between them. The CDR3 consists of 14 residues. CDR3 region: CASRGGTGTGELFF. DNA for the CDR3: TGTGCCAGCAGAGGCGGGACGGGCACCGGGGAGCTGTTTTTT.

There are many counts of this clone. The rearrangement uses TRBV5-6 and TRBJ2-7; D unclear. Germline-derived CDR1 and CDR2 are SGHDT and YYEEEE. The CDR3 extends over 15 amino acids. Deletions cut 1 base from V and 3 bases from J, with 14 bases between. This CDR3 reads CASSLYQTSYYEQYF. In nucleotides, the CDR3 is TGTGCCAGCAGCTTGTATCAGACGAGCTACTACGAGCAGTACTTC.

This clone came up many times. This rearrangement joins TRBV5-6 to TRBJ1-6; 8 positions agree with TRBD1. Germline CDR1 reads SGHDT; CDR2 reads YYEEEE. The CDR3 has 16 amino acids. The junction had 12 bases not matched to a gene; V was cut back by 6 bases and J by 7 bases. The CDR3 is CASNKGDRDRNSPLHF. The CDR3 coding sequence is TGTGCCAGCAACAAAGGGGACCGGGACAGGAATTCACCCCTCCACTTT. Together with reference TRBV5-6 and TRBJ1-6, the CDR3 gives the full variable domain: DAGVTQSPTHLIKTRGQQVTLRCSPKSGHDTVSWYQQALGQGPQFIFQYYEEEERQRGNFPDRFSGHQFPNYSSELNVNALLLGDSALYLCASNKGDRDRNSPLHFGNGTRLTVT.

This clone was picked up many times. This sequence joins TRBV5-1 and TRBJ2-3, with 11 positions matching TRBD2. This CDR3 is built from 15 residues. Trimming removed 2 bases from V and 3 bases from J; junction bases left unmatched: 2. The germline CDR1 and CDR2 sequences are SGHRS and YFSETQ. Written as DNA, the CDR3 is TGCGCCAGCAGCTTTAGCGGGAGGGGAACAGATACGCAGTATTTT. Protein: CASSFSGRGTDTQYF. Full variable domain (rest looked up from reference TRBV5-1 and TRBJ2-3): KAGVTQTPRYLIKTRGQQVTLSCSPISGHRSVSWYQQTPGQGLQFLFEYFSETQRNKGNFPGRFSGRQFSNSRSEMNVSTLELGDSALYLCASSFSGRGTDTQYFGPGTRLTVL.

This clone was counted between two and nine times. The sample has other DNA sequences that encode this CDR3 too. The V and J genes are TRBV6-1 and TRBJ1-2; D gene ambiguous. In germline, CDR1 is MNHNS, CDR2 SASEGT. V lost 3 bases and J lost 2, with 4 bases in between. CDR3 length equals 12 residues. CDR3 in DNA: TGTGCCAGCAGTGAGGAGAACTATGGCTACACCTTC. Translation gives CASSEENYGYTF.

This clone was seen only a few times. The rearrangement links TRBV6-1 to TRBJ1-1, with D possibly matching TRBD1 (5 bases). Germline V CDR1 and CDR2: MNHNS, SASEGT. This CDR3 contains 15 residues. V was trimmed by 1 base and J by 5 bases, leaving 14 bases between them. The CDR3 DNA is TGTGCCAGCAGTGAAGACCCGGGGGGTAGGACTGAAGCTTTCTTT. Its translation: CASSEDPGGRTEAFF.

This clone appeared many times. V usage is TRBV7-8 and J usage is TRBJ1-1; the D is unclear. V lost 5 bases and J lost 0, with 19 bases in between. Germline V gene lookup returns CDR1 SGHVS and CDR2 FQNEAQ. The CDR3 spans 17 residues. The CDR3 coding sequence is TGTGCCAGCAGCCCCAGAGCGGGGTACGCCTTGAACACTGAAGCTTTCTTT. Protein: CASSPRAGYALNTEAFF.

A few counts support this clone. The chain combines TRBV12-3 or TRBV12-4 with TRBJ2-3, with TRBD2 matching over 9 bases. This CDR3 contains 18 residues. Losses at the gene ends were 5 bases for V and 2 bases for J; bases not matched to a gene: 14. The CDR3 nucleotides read TGTGCCAGCAGTGAACGGGCGGGAGGGGTTCTAGCCACAGATACGCAGTATTTT. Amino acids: CASSERAGGVLATDTQYF.